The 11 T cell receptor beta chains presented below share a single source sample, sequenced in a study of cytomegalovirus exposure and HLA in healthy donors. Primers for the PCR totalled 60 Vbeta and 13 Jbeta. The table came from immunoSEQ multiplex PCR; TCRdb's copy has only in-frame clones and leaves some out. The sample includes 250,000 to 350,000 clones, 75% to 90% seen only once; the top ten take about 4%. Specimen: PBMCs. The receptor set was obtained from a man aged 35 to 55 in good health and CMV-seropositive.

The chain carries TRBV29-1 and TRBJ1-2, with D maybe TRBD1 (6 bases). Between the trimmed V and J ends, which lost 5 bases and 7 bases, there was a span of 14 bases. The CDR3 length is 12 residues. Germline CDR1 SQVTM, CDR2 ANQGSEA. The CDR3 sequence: CSVLRGARGYTF. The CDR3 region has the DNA TGCAGCGTTCTACGGGGGGCGCGTGGCTACACCTTC.

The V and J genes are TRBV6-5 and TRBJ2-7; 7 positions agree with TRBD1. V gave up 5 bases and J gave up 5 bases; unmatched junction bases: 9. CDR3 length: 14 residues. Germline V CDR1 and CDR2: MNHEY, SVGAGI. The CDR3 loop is CASSTGTEWDEQYF. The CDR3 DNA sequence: TGTGCCAGCAGTACCGGGACAGAGTGGGACGAGCAGTACTTC.

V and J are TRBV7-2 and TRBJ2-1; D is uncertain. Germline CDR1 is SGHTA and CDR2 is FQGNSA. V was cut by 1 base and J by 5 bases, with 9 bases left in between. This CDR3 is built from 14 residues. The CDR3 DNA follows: TGTGCCAGCAGCTTAGTTCCACCTAACAATGAGCAGTTCTTC. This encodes CASSLVPPNNEQFF.

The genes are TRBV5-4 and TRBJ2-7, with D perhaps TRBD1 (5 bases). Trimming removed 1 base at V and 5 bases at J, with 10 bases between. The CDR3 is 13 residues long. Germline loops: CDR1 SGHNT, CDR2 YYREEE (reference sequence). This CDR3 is CASSLQGLDEQYF. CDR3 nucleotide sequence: TGTGCCAGCAGCTTGCAGGGTCTGGACGAGCAGTACTTC.

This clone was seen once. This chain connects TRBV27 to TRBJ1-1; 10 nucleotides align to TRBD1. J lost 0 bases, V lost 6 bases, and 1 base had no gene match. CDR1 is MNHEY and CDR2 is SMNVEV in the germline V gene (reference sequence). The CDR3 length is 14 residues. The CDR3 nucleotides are TGTGCCAGCAGGGACAGGGGGTTGAACACTGAAGCTTTCTTT. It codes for CASRDRGLNTEAFF.

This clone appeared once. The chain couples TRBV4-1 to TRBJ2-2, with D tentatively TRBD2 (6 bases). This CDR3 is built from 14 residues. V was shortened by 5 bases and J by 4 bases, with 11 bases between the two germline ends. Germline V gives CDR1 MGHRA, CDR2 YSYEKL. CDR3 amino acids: CASSGVEGTGELFF. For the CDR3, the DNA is TGCGCCAGCAGCGGGGTGGAGGGCACCGGGGAGCTGTTTTTT.

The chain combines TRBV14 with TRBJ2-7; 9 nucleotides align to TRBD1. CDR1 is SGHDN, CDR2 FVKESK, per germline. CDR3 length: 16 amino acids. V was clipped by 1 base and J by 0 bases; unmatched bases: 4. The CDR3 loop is CASSQADRGFSYEQYF. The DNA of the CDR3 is TGTGCCAGCAGCCAAGCGGACAGGGGCTTCTCCTACGAGCAGTACTTC. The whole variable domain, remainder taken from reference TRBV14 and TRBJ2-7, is EAGVTQFPSHSVIEKGQTVTLRCDPISGHDNLYWYRRVMGKEIKFLLHFVKESKQDESGMPNNRFLAERTGGTYSTLKVQPAELEDSGVYFCASSQADRGFSYEQYFGPGTRLTVT.

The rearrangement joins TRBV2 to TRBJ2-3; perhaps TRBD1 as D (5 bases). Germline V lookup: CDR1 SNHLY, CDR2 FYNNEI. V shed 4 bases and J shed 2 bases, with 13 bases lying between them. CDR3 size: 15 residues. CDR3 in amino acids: CASSASGRDTDTQYF. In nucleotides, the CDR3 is TGTGCCAGCAGTGCATCAGGGCGAGACACAGATACGCAGTATTTT.

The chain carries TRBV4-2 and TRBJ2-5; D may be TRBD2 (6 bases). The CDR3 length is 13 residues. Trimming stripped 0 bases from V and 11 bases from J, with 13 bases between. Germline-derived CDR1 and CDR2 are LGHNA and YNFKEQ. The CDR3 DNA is TGTGCCAGCAGCCAAGATCGGGGACTTGAGCAGTACTTC. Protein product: CASSQDRGLEQYF.

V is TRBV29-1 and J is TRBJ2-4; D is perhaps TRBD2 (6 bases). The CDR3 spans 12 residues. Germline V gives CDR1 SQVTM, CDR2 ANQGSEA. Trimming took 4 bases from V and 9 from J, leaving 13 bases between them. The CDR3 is CSVGGPGGIQYF. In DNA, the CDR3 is TGCAGCGTTGGGGGCCCCGGGGGCATTCAGTACTTC.

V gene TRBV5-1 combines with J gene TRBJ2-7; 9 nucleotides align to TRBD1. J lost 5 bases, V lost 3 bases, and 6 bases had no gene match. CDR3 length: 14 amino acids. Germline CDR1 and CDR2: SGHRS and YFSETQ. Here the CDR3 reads CASSSRTGADEQYF. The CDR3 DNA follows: TGCGCCAGCAGCTCCCGGACAGGGGCAGACGAGCAGTACTTC.